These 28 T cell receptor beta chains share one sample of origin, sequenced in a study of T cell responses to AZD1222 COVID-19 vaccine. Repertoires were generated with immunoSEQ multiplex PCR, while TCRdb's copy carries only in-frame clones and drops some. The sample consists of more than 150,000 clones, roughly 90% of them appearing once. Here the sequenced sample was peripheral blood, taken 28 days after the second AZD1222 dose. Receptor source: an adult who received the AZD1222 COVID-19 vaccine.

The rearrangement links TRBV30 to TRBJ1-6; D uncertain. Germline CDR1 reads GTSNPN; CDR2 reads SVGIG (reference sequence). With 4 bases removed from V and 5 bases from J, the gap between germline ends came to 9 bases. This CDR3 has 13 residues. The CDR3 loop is CAWTLRNNSPLHF. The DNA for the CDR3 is TGTGCCTGGACCCTTCGAAATAATTCACCCCTCCACTTT.

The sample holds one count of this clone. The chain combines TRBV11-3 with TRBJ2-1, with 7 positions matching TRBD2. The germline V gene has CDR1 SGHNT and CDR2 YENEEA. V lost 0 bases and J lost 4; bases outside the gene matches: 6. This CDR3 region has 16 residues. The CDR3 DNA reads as TGTGCCAGCAGCTTAGATGGGAATAGCGGGTACAATGAGCAGTTCTTC. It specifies CASSLDGNSGYNEQFF.

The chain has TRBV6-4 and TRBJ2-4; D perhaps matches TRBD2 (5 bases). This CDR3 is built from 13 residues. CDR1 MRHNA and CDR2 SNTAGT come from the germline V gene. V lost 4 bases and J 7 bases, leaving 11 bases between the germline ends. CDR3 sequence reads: CASSGGLGNIQYF. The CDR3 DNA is TGTGCCAGCAGTGGTGGACTTGGGAACATTCAGTACTTC.

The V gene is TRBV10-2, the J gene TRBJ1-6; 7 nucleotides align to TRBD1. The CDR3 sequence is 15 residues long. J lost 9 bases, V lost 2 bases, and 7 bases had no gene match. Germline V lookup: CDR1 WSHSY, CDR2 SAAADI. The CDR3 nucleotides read TGCGCCAGCAGTGAGAGTATCCAGGGGGGTTCACCCCTCCACTTT. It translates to CASSESIQGGSPLHF.

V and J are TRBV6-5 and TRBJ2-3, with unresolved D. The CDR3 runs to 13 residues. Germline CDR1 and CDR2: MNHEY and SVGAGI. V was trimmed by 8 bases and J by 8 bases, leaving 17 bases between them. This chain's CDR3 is CASAEVVGGTQYF. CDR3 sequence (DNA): TGTGCCAGCGCTGAGGTAGTCGGTGGTACGCAGTATTTT.

The CDR3 nucleotides are TGTGCCAGCCGGGACAGGGGGTCCAATGAGCAGTTCTTC. Translation: CASRDRGSNEQFF. The chain joins TRBV19 to TRBJ2-1; TRBD1 aligns across 11 bases. V lost 9 bases and J lost 6; bases outside the gene matches: 4. This CDR3 contains 13 residues. CDR1 LNHDA and CDR2 SQIVND come from the germline V gene (reference sequence). Full variable domain (rest looked up from reference TRBV19 and TRBJ2-1): DGGITQSPKYLFRKEGQNVTLSCEQNLNHDAMYWYRQDPGQGLRLIYYSQIVNDFQKGDIAEGYSVSREKKESFPLTVTSAQKNPTAFYLCASRDRGSNEQFFGPGTRLTVL.

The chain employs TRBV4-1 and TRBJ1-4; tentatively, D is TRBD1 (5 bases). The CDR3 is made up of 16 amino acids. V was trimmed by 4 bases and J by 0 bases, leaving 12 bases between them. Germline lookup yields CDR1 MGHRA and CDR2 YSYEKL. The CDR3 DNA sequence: TGCGCCAGCAGCCGGACACCAGTTGCAACTAATGAAAAACTGTTTTTT. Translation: CASSRTPVATNEKLFF.

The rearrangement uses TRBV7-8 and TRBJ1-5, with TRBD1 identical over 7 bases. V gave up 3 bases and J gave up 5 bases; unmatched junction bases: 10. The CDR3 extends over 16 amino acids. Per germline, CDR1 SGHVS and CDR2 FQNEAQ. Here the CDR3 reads CASSFARTGADQPQHF. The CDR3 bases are TGTGCCAGCAGCTTCGCGAGAACAGGGGCTGATCAGCCCCAGCATTTT.

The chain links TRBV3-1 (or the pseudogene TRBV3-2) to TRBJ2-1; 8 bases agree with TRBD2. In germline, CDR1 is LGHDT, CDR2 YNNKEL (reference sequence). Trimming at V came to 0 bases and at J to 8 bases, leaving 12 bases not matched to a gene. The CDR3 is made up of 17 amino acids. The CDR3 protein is CASSQEVAGTSSDEQFF. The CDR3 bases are TGTGCCAGCAGCCAAGAGGTAGCGGGGACGTCAAGCGATGAGCAGTTCTTC.

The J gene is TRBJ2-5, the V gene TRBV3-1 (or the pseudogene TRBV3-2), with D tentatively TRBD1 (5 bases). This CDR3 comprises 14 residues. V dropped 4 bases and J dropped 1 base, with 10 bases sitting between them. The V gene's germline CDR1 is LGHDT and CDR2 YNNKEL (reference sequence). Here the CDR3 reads CASSPSTVQETQYF. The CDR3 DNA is TGTGCCAGCAGCCCCTCGACAGTCCAAGAGACCCAGTACTTC.

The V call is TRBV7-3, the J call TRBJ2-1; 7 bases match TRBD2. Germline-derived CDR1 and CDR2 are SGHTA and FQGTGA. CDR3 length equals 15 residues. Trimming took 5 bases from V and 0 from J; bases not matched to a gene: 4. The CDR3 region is CASSPAGVSYNEQFF. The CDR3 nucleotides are TGTGCCAGCAGCCCCGCGGGAGTCTCCTACAATGAGCAGTTCTTC. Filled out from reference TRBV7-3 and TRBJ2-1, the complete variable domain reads GAGVSQTPSNKVTEKGKYVELRCDPISGHTALYWYRQSLGQGPEFLIYFQGTGAADDSGLPNDRFFAVRPEGSVSTLKIQRTERGDSAVYLCASSPAGVSYNEQFFGPGTRLTVL.

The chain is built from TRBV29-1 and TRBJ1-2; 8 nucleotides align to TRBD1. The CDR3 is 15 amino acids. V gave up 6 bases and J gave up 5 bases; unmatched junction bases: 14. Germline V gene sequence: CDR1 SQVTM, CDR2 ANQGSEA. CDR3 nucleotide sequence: TGCAGCGTGAGTTCAAACAGGGGGTTTTTATATGGCTACACCTTC. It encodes CSVSSNRGFLYGYTF.

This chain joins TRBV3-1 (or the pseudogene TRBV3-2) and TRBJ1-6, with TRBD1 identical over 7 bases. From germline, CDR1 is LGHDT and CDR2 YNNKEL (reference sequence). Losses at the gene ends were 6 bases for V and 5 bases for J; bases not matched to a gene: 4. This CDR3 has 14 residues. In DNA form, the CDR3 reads TGTGCCAGCAGAGCGGACAGGAATAATTCACCCCTCCACTTT. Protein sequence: CASRADRNNSPLHF.

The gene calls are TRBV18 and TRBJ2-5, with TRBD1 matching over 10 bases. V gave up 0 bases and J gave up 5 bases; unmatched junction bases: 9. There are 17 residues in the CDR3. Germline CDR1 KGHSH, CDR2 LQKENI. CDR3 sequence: CASSPPTGGARGETQYF. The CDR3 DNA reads TGTGCCAGCTCACCACCGACAGGGGGCGCGAGGGGGGAGACCCAGTACTTC.

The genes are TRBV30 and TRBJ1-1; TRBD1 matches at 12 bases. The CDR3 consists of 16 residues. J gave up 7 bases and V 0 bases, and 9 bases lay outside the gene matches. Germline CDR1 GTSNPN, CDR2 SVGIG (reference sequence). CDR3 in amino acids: CAWSVRDRGPRNEAFF. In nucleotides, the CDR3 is TGTGCCTGGAGTGTAAGGGACAGGGGGCCCCGGAATGAAGCTTTCTTT.

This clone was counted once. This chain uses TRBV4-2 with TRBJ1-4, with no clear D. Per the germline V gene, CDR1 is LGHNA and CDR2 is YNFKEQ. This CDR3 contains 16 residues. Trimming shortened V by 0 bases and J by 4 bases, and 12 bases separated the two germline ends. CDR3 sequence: CASSQDWGRSNEKLFF. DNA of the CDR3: TGTGCCAGCAGCCAAGATTGGGGAAGGAGTAATGAAAAACTGTTTTTT.

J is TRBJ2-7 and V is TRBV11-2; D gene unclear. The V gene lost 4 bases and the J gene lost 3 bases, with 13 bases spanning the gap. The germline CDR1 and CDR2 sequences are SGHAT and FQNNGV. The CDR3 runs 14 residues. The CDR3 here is CASSSDKPNYEQYF. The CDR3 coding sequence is TGTGCCAGCAGCTCCGATAAGCCCAACTACGAGCAGTACTTC. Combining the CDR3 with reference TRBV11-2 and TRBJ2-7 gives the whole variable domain EAGVAQSPRYKIIEKRQSVAFWCNPISGHATLYWYQQILGQGPKLLIQFQNNGVVDDSQLPKDRFSAERLKGVDSTLKIQPAKLEDSAVYLCASSSDKPNYEQYFGPGTRLTVT.

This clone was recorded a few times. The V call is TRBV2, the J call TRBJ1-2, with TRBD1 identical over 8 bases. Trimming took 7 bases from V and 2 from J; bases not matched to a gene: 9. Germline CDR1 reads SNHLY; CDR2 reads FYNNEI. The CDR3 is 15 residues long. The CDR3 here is CASTERQGANYGYTF. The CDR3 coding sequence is TGTGCCAGCACCGAAAGGCAGGGGGCGAACTATGGCTACACCTTC.

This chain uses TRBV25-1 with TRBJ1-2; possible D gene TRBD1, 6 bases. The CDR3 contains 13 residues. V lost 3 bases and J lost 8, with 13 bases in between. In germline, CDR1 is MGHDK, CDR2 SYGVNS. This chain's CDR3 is CASSDTGTRGYTF. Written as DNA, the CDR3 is TGTGCCAGCAGTGATACAGGGACGCGGGGCTACACCTTC.

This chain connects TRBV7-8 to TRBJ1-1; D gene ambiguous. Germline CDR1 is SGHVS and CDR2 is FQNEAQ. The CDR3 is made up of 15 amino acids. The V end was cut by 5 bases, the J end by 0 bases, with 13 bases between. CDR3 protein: CASSPQREMNTEAFF. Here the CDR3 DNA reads TGTGCCAGCAGCCCCCAAAGAGAGATGAACACTGAAGCTTTCTTT.

The CDR3, as DNA: TGTGCCAGCAGCCAAACCCGCACCTACGAGCAGTACTTC. Amino acids: CASSQTRTYEQYF. J is TRBJ2-7 and V is TRBV14; D not resolved. The V end lost 2 bases, the J end lost 2 bases, and 7 bases lay between the germline ends. Germline V gives CDR1 SGHDN, CDR2 FVKESK. CDR3 length: 13 residues.

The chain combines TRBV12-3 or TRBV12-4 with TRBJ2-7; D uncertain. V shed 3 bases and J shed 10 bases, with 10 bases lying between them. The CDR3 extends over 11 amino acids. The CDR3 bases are TGTGCCAGCAGTTTGTCCGGGCCCCAGTACTTC. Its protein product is CASSLSGPQYF.

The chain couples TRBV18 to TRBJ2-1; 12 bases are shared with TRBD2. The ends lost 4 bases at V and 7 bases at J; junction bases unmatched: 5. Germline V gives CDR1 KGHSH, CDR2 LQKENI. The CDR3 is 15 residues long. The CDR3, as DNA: TGTGCCAGCTCACGGATGGGGACTAGCGGGAATGAGCAGTTCTTC. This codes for CASSRMGTSGNEQFF.

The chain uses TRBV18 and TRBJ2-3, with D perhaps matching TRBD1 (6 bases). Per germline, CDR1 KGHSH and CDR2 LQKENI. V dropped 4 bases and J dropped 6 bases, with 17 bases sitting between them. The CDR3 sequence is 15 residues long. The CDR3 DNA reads TGTGCCAGCTCACGTCCGGGACATGGTGTGGATACGCAGTATTTT. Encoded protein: CASSRPGHGVDTQYF.

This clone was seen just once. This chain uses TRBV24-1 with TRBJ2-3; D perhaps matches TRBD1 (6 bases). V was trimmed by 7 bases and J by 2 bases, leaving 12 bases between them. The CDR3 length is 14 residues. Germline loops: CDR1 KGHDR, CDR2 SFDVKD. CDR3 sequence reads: CATSQDSFTDTQYF. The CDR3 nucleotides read TGTGCCACCAGCCAGGACAGCTTCACAGATACGCAGTATTTT.

The chain's CDR3 is CASSPGSNSPLHF. The CDR3, as DNA: TGTGCCAGCAGCCCAGGGAGTAATTCACCCCTCCACTTT. This sequence joins TRBV5-4 and TRBJ1-6; possibly TRBD1 for D (5 bases). The CDR3 extends over 13 amino acids. Between the trimmed V and J ends, which lost 4 bases and 6 bases, there was a span of 8 bases. Germline V lookup: CDR1 SGHNT, CDR2 YYREEE (reference sequence).

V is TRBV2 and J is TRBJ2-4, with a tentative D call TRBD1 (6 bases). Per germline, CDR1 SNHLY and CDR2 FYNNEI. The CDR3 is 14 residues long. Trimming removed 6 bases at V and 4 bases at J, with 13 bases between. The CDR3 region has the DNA TGTGCCAGCAGACCGGGACAATCGAAAAACATTCAGTACTTC. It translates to CASRPGQSKNIQYF.

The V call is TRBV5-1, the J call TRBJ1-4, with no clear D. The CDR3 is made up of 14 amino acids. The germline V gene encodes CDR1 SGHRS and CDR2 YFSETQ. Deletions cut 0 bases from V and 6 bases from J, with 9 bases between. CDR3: CASSLDLRDEKLFF. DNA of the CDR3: TGCGCCAGCAGCTTGGACCTACGGGATGAAAAACTGTTTTTT.